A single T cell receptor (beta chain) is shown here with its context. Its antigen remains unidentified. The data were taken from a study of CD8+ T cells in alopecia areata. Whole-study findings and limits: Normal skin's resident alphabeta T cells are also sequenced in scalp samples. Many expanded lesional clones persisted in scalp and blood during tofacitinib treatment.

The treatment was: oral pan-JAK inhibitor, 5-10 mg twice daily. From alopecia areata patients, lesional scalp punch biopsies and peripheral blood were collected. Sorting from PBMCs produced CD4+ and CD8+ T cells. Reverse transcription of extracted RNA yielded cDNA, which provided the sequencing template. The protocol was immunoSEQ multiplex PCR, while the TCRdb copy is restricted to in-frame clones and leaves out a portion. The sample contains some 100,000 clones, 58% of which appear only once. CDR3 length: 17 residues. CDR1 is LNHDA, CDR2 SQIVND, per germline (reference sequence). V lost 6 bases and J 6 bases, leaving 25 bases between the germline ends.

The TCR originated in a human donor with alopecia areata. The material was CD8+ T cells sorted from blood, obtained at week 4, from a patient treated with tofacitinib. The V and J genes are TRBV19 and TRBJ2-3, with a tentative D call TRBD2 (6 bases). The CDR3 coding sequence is TGTGCCAGTAGGGAACATTTTAGCGGACCCCTGGGGGATACGCAGTATTTT. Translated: CASREHFSGPLGDTQYF.